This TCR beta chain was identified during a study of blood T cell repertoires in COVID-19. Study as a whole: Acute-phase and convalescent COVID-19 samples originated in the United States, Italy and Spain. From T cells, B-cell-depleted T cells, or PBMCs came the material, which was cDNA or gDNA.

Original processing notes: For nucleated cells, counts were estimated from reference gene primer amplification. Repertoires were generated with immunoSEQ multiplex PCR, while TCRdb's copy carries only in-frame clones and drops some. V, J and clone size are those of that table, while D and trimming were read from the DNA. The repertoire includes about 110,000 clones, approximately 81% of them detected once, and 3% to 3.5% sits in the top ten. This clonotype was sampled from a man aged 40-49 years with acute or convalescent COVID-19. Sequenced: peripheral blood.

The CDR3 DNA reads TGCGCCAGCAGCTTGTCAGGACAGGGAGGGAATTCACCCCTCCACTTT. Translated: CASSLSGQGGNSPLHF. This chain uses TRBV5-1 with TRBJ1-6, with 8 bases that match TRBD1. The CDR3 extends over 16 amino acids. Germline loops: CDR1 SGHRS, CDR2 YFSETQ. Germline trimming cut 1 base from V and 7 bases from J; bases unmatched to any gene: 7.